These 12 T cell receptor beta chains share one sample of origin, sequenced in a study of cytomegalovirus exposure and HLA in healthy donors. 13 Jbeta primers and 60 Vbeta primers were used for the PCR. Method: immunoSEQ multiplex PCR; TCRdb's copy keeps in-frame clones and lacks some. The table records about 100,000 clones, roughly 83% of them present only once. The sample comprised PBMCs. The source is a female donor in good health and CMV-seropositive.

This clone has more than one count but fewer than ten. This chain uses TRBV5-1 with TRBJ1-1; TRBD1 is a possible D gene (5 bases). The CDR3 is 13 residues long. Per germline, CDR1 SGHRS and CDR2 YFSETQ. Trimming cost V 0 bases and J 5 bases, with 8 bases left between them. For the CDR3, the DNA is TGCGCCAGCAGCTTGGTTACAGGTACTGAAGCTTTCTTT. This encodes CASSLVTGTEAFF.

This chain links TRBV2 with TRBJ2-5; D not resolved. The CDR3 covers 14 residues. Germline V gene data show CDR1 as SNHLY and CDR2 as FYNNEI. Deletions cut 2 bases from V and 2 bases from J, with 9 bases between. The CDR3 spells CASSELTGQETQYF. CDR3 sequence (DNA): TGTGCCAGCAGTGAATTGACTGGGCAAGAGACCCAGTACTTC.

V is TRBV2 and J is TRBJ1-1; TRBD1 agrees at 8 bases. The CDR3 has 16 amino acids. Germline CDR1 and CDR2: SNHLY and FYNNEI. The trim removed 7 bases at V and 2 bases at J, leaving 12 bases unmatched. For the CDR3, the DNA is TGTGCCAGCACTAGGGACAGGCCGGGGGGAAACACTGAAGCTTTCTTT. Translating gives CASTRDRPGGNTEAFF.

V gene TRBV6-4 combines with J gene TRBJ2-1; 12 positions match TRBD2. The ends lost 6 bases at V and 4 bases at J; junction bases unmatched: 4. The CDR3 consists of 15 residues. CDR1 and CDR2 from the germline V gene are MRHNA and SNTAGT. Here the CDR3 reads CASRSTSGGYNEQFF. CDR3 sequence (DNA): TGTGCCAGCAGATCGACTAGCGGGGGATACAATGAGCAGTTCTTC.

The rearrangement joins TRBV28 to TRBJ1-4, with 7 bases fitting TRBD1. Germline V CDR1 and CDR2: MDHEN, SYDVKM. The ends lost 1 base at V and 3 bases at J; junction bases unmatched: 2. This CDR3 contains 15 residues. The CDR3 is CASSLSTGPNEKLFF. In nucleotides, the CDR3 is TGTGCCAGCAGTTTATCGACAGGGCCTAATGAAAAACTGTTTTTT.

The chain couples TRBV7-9 to TRBJ1-4; no definite D call. V lost 1 base, J lost 8 bases, and 5 bases lay in between. The CDR3 has 12 residues. Germline V lookup: CDR1 SEHNR, CDR2 FQNEAQ (reference sequence). The CDR3 bases are TGTGCCAGCAGCTTAGGGAGCGAAAAACTGTTTTTT. This codes for CASSLGSEKLFF.

The rearrangement links TRBV18 to TRBJ1-1; no firm D call. The CDR3 is 16 residues long. CDR1 KGHSH and CDR2 LQKENI come from the germline V gene. Trimming removed 3 bases from V and 1 base from J, with 15 bases in between. The chain's CDR3 is CASSPLTGRQNTEAFF. In DNA, the CDR3 is TGTGCCAGCTCACCCCTTACGGGGAGGCAGAACACTGAAGCTTTCTTT.

The chain is built from TRBV27 and TRBJ2-5; TRBD1 matches at 8 bases. J was trimmed by 4 bases and V by 2 bases; bases with no gene match: 12. Germline V CDR1 and CDR2: MNHEY, SMNVEV (reference sequence). This CDR3 spans 17 amino acids. CDR3 in DNA: TGTGCCAGCAGTTTAATCGCGGCAGGGGGCCCTACAGAGACCCAGTACTTC. This codes for CASSLIAAGGPTETQYF.

This chain joins TRBV7-8 and TRBJ1-6; weak D call: TRBD1 (5 bases). Looked up from germline, CDR1 is SGHVS and CDR2 is FQNEAQ. The CDR3 spans 18 residues. V lost 5 bases and J 0 bases, leaving 17 bases between the germline ends. The CDR3 region has the DNA TGTGCCAGCAGCCCCCATCGACAGACGAGCTCCTATAATTCACCCCTCCACTTT. This sequence encodes CASSPHRQTSSYNSPLHF. Full variable domain (missing parts from reference TRBV7-8 and TRBJ1-6): GAGVSQSPRYKVAKRGQDVALRCDPISGHVSLFWYQQALGQGPEFLTYFQNEAQLDKSGLPSDRFFAERPEGSVSTLKIQRTQQEDSAVYLCASSPHRQTSSYNSPLHFGNGTRLTVT.

The chain employs TRBV2 and TRBJ1-1; D is perhaps TRBD1 (6 bases). The CDR3 totals 12 residues. Germline lookup yields CDR1 SNHLY and CDR2 FYNNEI. With 7 bases removed from V and 3 bases from J, the gap between germline ends came to 9 bases. In DNA, the CDR3 is TGTGCCAGCAAGGGGGATTACACTGAAGCTTTCTTT. It specifies CASKGDYTEAFF.

The chain is built from TRBV18 and TRBJ1-1; TRBD1 matches 7 bases. Germline trimming cut 10 bases from V and 1 base from J; bases unmatched to any gene: 6. Germline V gene data show CDR1 as KGHSH and CDR2 as LQKENI. The CDR3 loop spans 13 amino acids. The CDR3 here is CATLGQPNTEAFF. CDR3 nucleotide sequence: TGTGCCACCCTGGGACAGCCGAACACTGAAGCTTTCTTT. The full variable domain, its missing parts supplied by reference TRBV18 and TRBJ1-1, is NAGVMQNPRHLVRRRGQEARLRCSPMKGHSHVYWYRQLPEEGLKFMVYLQKENIIDESGMPKERFSAEFPKEGPSILRIQQVVRGDSAAYFCATLGQPNTEAFFGQGTRLTVV.

V is TRBV30 and J is TRBJ1-2; D is perhaps TRBD1 (6 bases). Germline CDR1 is GTSNPN and CDR2 is SVGIG (reference sequence). This CDR3 comprises 15 residues. Trimming pared 8 bases from V and 6 bases from J, leaving 25 bases between. This CDR3 reads CARRTGWGRVDGYTF. In DNA form, the CDR3 reads TGTGCCCGTCGCACGGGATGGGGGCGTGTTGATGGCTACACCTTC.